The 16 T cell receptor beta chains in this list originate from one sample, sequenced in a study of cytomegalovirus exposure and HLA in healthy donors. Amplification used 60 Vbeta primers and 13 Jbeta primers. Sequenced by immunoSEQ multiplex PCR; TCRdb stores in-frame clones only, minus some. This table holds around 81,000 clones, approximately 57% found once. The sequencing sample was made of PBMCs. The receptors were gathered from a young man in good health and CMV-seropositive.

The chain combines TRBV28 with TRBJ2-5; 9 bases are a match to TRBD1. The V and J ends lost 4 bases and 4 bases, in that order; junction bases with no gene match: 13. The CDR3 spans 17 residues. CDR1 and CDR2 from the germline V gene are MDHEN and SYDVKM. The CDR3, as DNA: TGTGCCAGCAGTTCGTCGTCCGGGACAGGGATCCGAGAGACCCAGTACTTC. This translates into CASSSSSGTGIRETQYF.

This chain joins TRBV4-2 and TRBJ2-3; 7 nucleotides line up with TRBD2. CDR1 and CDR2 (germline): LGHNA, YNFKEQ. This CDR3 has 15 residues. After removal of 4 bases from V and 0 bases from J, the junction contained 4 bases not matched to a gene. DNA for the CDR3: TGTGCCAGCAGCCCGCGCGGGGGAAGCACAGATACGCAGTATTTT. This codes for CASSPRGGSTDTQYF.

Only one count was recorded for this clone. Here the CDR3 reads CASSFRDRGPYEQYF. For the CDR3, the DNA is TGTGCCAGCAGTTTCCGGGACAGGGGGCCCTACGAGCAGTACTTC. The chain links TRBV28 to TRBJ2-7, with 12 bases aligning to TRBD1. The CDR3 covers 15 residues. V shed 3 bases, J shed 2 bases, and the junction held 2 bases outside the gene matches. CDR1 and CDR2 from the germline V gene are MDHEN and SYDVKM.

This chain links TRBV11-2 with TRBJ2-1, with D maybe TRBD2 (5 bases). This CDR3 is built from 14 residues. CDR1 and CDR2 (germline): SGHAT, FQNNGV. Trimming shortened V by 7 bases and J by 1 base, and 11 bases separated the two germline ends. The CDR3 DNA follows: TGTGCCAGCATTCCCCGGGGATCCTACAATGAGCAGTTCTTC. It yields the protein CASIPRGSYNEQFF.

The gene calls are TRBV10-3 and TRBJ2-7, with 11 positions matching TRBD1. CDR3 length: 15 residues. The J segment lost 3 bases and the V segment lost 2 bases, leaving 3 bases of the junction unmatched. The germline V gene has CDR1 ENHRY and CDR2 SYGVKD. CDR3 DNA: TGTGCCATCAGTGAGAGGGACAGGGGGGTCTACGAGCAGTACTTC. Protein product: CAISERDRGVYEQYF.

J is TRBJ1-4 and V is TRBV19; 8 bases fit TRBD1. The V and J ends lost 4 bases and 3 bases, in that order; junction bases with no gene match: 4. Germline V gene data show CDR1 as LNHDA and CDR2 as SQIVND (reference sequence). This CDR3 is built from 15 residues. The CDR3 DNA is TGTGCCAGTAGTAACAGGGGGGTGTCTAATGAAAAACTGTTTTTT. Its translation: CASSNRGVSNEKLFF.

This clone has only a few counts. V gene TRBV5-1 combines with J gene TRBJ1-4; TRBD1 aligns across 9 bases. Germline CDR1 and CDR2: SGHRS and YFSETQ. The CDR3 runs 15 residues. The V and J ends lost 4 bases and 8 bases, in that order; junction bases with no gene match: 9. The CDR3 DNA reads TGCGCCAGCAGCCCGAGGACAGGGGAAGGAGAAAAACTGTTTTTT. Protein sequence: CASSPRTGEGEKLFF.

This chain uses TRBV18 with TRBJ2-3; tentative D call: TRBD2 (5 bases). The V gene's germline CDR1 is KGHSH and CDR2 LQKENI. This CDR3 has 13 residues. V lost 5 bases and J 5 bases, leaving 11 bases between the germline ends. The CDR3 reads CASSSIGGDTQYF. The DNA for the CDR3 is TGTGCCAGCTCATCAATAGGAGGAGATACGCAGTATTTT.

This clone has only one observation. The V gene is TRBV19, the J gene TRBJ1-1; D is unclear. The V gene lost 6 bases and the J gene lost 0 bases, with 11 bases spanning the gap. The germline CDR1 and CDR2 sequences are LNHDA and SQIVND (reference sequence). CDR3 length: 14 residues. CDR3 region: CASSQSTLNTEAFF. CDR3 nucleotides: TGTGCCAGTAGCCAATCTACCCTGAACACTGAAGCTTTCTTT.

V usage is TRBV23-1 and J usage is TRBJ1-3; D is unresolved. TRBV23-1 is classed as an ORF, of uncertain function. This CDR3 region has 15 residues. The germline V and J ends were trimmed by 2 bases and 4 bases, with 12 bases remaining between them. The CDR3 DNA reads TGCGCCAGCAGTCAACGGGGATATAGGGGAAACACCATATATTTT. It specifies CASSQRGYRGNTIYF.

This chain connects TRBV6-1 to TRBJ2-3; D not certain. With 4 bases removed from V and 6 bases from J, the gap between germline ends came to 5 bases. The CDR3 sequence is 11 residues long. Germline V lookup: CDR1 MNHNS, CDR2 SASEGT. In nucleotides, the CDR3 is TGTGCCAGCAGTGTCGGTGATACGCAGTATTTT. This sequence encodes CASSVGDTQYF.

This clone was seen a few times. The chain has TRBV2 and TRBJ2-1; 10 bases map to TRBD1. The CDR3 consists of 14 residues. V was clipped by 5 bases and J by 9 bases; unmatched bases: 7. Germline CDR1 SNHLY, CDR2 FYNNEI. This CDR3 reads CASSRDRGSGEQFF. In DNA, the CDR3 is TGTGCCAGCAGTCGGGACAGGGGATCGGGTGAGCAGTTCTTC.

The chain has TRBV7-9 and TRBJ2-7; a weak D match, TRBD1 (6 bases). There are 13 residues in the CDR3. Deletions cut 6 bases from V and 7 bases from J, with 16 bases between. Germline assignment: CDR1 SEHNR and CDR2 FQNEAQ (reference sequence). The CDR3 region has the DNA TGTGCCAGCAGACAGGGCACTTCTCGGGAGCAGTACTTC. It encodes CASRQGTSREQYF. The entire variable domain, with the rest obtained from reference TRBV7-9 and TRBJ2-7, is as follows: DTGVSQNPRHKITKRGQNVTFRCDPISEHNRLYWYRQTLGQGPEFLTYFQNEAQLEKSRLLSDRFSAERPKGSFSTLEIQRTEQGDSAMYLCASRQGTSREQYFGPGTRLTVT.

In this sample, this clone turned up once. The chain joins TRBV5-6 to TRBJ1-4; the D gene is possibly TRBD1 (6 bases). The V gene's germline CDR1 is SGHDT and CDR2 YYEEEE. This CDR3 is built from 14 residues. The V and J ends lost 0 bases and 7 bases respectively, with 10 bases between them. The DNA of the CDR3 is TGTGCCAGCAGCTTGGCCAACAGGGCTGAAAAACTGTTTTTT. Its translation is CASSLANRAEKLFF.

The CDR3 DNA reads as TGTGCCAGTAGTACCGACACCGCCTATGGCTACACCTTC. Its protein product is CASSTDTAYGYTF. The chain uses TRBV19 and TRBJ1-2, with D unresolved. The CDR3 loop spans 13 amino acids. Trimming stripped 4 bases from V and 4 bases from J, with 10 bases between. Germline V gene sequence: CDR1 LNHDA, CDR2 SQIVND (reference sequence).

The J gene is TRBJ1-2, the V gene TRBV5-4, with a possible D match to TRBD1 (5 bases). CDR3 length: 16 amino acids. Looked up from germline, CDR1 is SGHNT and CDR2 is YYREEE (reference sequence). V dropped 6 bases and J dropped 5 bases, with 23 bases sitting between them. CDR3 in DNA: TGTGCCAGCAACTCGGGCAGCAACCAACGGGGGTATGGCTACACCTTC. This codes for CASNSGSNQRGYGYTF.